The following is a T cell receptor (beta chain) sequence with its context. Antigen unknown. This sample was included in a study of regulatory T cells in long-lasting Graves disease. Study context: With positive TSH receptor antibodies and over 5 years of antithyroid drugs, Graves' disease was considered persistent.

The study's findings and limits: With approximately 2,800 shared public clonotypes, persistent patients exceeded new patients, who shared about a thousand.

This CDR3 is 14 amino acids long. Germline V gene sequence: CDR1 SGHNT, CDR2 YYREEE (reference sequence). V gave up 2 bases and J gave up 5 bases, with 14 bases separating them. Building the TCR beta libraries relied on iRepertoire HTBI primers, and CDR3 regions underwent Arm-PCR. In the authors' methods: Throughout the samples, researchers identified 60 to 70 TRBV and approximately 15 TRBJ segments. TCRdb recomputed calls from the multiplex PCR reads with MiXCR, one row per CDR3 protein. In this record, the V and J calls reflect TCRdb's handling and not the investigators' own analysis. Of 400,000 to 500,000 distinct CDR3 sequences listed, 20% to 25% are singletons. Indicated time point: persistent/refractory GD, antithyroid drugs over 5 years with positive TRAb. Scientists built the TCR library using RNA that was extracted from PBMCs.

This TCR came from a female donor with Graves disease. The sample consisted of peripheral blood mononuclear cells (PBMCs), taken when the disease was refractory, from a patient treated with antithyroid drugs. The chain couples TRBV5-4 to TRBJ2-7; TRBD1 might be the D (5 bases). CDR3 residues: CASSLWGETHEQYF. CDR3 bases: TGTGCCAGCAGCTTATGGGGCGAGACCCACGAGCAGTACTTC.